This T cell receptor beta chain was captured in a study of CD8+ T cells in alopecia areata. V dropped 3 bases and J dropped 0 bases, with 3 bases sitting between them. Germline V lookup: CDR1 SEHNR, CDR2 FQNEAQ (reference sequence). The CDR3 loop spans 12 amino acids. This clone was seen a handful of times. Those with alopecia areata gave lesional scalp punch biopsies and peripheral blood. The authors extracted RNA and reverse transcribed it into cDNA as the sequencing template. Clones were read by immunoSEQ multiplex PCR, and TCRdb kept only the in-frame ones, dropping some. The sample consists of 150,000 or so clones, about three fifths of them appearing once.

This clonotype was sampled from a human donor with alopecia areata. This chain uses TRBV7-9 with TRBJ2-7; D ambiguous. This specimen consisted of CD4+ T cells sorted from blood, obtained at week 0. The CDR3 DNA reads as TGTGCCAGCAGCTTCTCCTCCTACGAGCAGTACTTC. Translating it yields CASSFSSYEQYF.